Shown below are 9 T cell receptor beta chains from a single sample sequenced in a study of T cells in Graves' hyperthyroidism and ophthalmopathy. TCR beta CDR3 sequences were amplified from RNA transcripts. First-round RT-PCR of the TCR CDR3 relied on the HTBI primer set. From the multiplex PCR reads, TCRdb called clonotypes with MiXCR, one entry per CDR3 protein. The sample holds 300,000 to 450,000 distinct CDR3 sequences, 15% to 20% seen once. The sequenced sample consisted of blood. Source of these receptors: a woman aged 40 to 50 with Graves' ophthalmopathy.

This clonotype has at least ten counts. The chain is built from TRBV19 and TRBJ2-7, with 10 nucleotides matching TRBD2. Germline trimming cut 7 bases from V and 13 bases from J; bases unmatched to any gene: 7. This CDR3 region has 11 residues. Germline CDR1 reads LNHDA; CDR2 reads SQIVND (reference sequence). This CDR3 reads CASMGLAGVYF. Written as DNA, the CDR3 is TGTGCCAGTATGGGGCTAGCGGGAGTCTACTTC.

This clonotype was observed at least ten times. The J gene is TRBJ1-3, the V gene TRBV3-1; D perhaps matches TRBD1 (5 bases). Trimming pared 5 bases from V and 0 bases from J, leaving 11 bases between. This CDR3 contains 15 residues. Looked up from germline, CDR1 is LGHDT and CDR2 is YNNKEL (reference sequence). CDR3 residues: CASSNRDRSGNTIYF. CDR3 sequence (DNA): TGTGCCAGCAGCAACCGGGACCGCTCTGGAAACACCATATATTTT.

Ten or more counts support this clonotype. V and J are TRBV7-2 and TRBJ2-5; maybe TRBD1 (6 bases). Germline CDR1 is SGHTA and CDR2 is FQGNSA. Trimming took off 3 bases at V and 9 bases at J, with 14 bases between the two ends. The CDR3 runs to 13 residues. The DNA of the CDR3 is TGTGCCAGCAGCTTCGACAGGATGGCGCCCCAGTACTTC. It encodes CASSFDRMAPQYF.

This clonotype was counted many times. The chain is built from TRBV19 and TRBJ2-5; D gene ambiguous. V was trimmed by 5 bases and J by 3 bases, leaving 13 bases between them. The CDR3 has 14 amino acids. Germline values: CDR1 LNHDA, CDR2 SQIVND (reference sequence). CDR3 region: CASSERETEETQYF. CDR3 nucleotide sequence: TGTGCCAGTAGTGAGCGCGAGACCGAAGAGACCCAGTACTTC.

There are a few counts of this clonotype. CDR3 loop: CARPSSDRDYYNSPLHF. The CDR3 bases are TGTGCCAGACCTTCATCCGACAGGGACTACTATAATTCACCCCTCCACTTT. This chain uses TRBV28 with TRBJ1-6; 7 bases line up with TRBD1. Germline lookup yields CDR1 MDHEN and CDR2 SYDVKM. This CDR3 is 17 amino acids long. Trimming removed 9 bases from V and 3 bases from J; junction bases left unmatched: 14.

This clonotype has only a few counts. The V gene is TRBV29-1, the J gene TRBJ2-7; D is unresolved. Trimming shortened V by 5 bases and J by 2 bases, and 10 bases separated the two germline ends. CDR1 is SQVTM, CDR2 ANQGSEA, per germline. CDR3 length equals 12 residues. CDR3 nucleotides: TGCAGCGTTCAGGCAGGACCCTACGAGCAGTACTTC. Its translation: CSVQAGPYEQYF.

Ten or more counts support this clonotype. CDR3: CASSVASGYGYTF. The CDR3 coding sequence is TGTGCCAGCAGCGTAGCCAGTGGCTATGGCTACACCTTC. The chain carries TRBV9 and TRBJ1-2; no definite D call. The CDR3 is 13 residues long. Germline V gives CDR1 SGDLS, CDR2 YYNGEE. V was trimmed by 0 bases and J by 4 bases, leaving 7 bases between them.

This clonotype showed up many times. The rearrangement joins TRBV5-1 to TRBJ2-7; D ambiguous. V lost 0 bases to trimming and J lost 0 bases, with 10 bases between them. This CDR3 has 15 amino acids. CDR1 is SGHRS and CDR2 is YFSETQ in the germline V gene. The CDR3 loop is CASSLAPASSYEQYF. In nucleotides, the CDR3 is TGCGCCAGCAGCTTGGCTCCCGCTAGCTCCTACGAGCAGTACTTC.

The chain combines TRBV28 with TRBJ2-7; no reliable D call. This CDR3 comprises 14 residues. Germline CDR1 is MDHEN and CDR2 is SYDVKM. Between the trimmed V and J ends, which lost 6 bases and 2 bases, there was a span of 14 bases. DNA of the CDR3: TGTGCCAGCAGCCGGGCCCGCGGCACCTACGAGCAGTACTTC. Translating it yields CASSRARGTYEQYF.